This T cell receptor beta chain emerged from a study of PD-1 blockade in classical Hodgkin lymphoma. There are 17 residues in the CDR3. V lost 1 base to trimming and J lost 1 base, with 16 bases between them. Per the germline V gene, CDR1 is SGHTA and CDR2 is FQGNSA. Relapses following autologous stem cell transplantation were seen in all patients, with brentuximab vedotin exposure varying. Only in-frame clones appear in the TCRdb table, and some are missing; sequencing was by immunoSEQ multiplex PCR. Of 65,000 to 95,000 clones detected, around 90% appear once; the ten largest clones hold roughly a fifth.

This TCR derives from a human donor with classical Hodgkin lymphoma. The J gene is TRBJ1-2, the V gene TRBV7-2, with D perhaps matching TRBD1 (5 bases). The specimen comprised peripheral blood mononuclear cells (PBMCs), sampled at baseline. The CDR3 DNA follows: TGTGCCAGCAGCTTAGGAGGGGACCCGGTCCTTAACTATGGCTACACCTTC. Amino acid sequence: CASSLGGDPVLNYGYTF.